These T cell receptor beta chains were read from a single sample in a study of blood T cells in healthy people across ages. TCRdb processed the 5' RACE reads anew with MiXCR; each CDR3 protein has one entry. The top ten hold around 0.7% of the sample, which has roughly 1,000,000 distinct CDR3 sequences, around 25% seen once. This sample was also put to use in a study of T cells of mothers and their children.

Sequenced material: blood. Receptors originate from a girl aged 2 to 10 in good health. Each CDR3 is given with its conserved first and last residue. Fields, in order: D gene, V gene, J gene, clone size, CDR3 DNA, CDR3 protein. A D gene is named only where the DNA matches it firmly. Only part of the rows carry a size: once, few, many, or a class if the clone is expanded.

>-|TRBV4-2|TRBJ1-2|-
TGTGCCAGCAGCCAAGAGTCCCAGACGACTTACACCTTC
CASSQESQTTYTF
>-|TRBV29-1|TRBJ2-7|-
TGCAGCGCTGTGGACCCCCGGACTAATCCCTCCTACGAGCAGTACTTC
CSAVDPRTNPSYEQYF
>-|TRBV6-2/TRBV6-3|TRBJ1-1|-
TGTGCCAGCAGTTCGGACGGCGGGAACACTGAAGCTTTCTTT
CASSSDGGNTEAFF
>TRBD1|TRBV5-1|TRBJ2-1|-
TGCGCCAGCAGCTGGGGGACAGGGAGAAATGAGCAGTTCTTC
CASSWGTGRNEQFF
>-|TRBV5-1|TRBJ2-7|-
TGCGCCAGCAGCTTGTATAAGGGTCTCTACGAGCAGTACTTC
CASSLYKGLYEQYF
>-|TRBV20-1|TRBJ1-4|few
TGCAGTGCTAGAGTATCAATGGGGCAGGATAATGAAAAACTGTTTTTT
CSARVSMGQDNEKLFF
>-|TRBV9|TRBJ2-2|few
TGTGCCAGCAGCGTACGCTCGATCCTAACCGGGGAGCTGTTTTTT
CASSVRSILTGELFF
>TRBD2|TRBV18|TRBJ2-5|few
TGTGCCAGCTCACCGGGAGATCTAGCGGGATACACAGAGACCCAGTACTTC
CASSPGDLAGYTETQYF
>TRBD1|TRBV12-3/TRBV12-4|TRBJ1-6|-
TGTGCCAGCAGTCTGAACAGGGGCACAAATTCACCCCTCCACTTT
CASSLNRGTNSPLHF
>-|TRBV29-1|TRBJ2-7|few
TGCAGCGTTGAAGAGAATGAGTACGAGCAGTACTTC
CSVEENEYEQYF
>-|TRBV2|TRBJ2-1|few
TGTGCCAGCAGTGTAGGTGGGGGAATTGGGAATGAGCAGTTCTTC
CASSVGGGIGNEQFF
>-|TRBV9|TRBJ2-1|few
TGTGCCAGCAGCGGAAATTGGGAGACTGAGCAGTTCTTC
CASSGNWETEQFF
>TRBD1|TRBV15|TRBJ1-4|few
TGTGCCACCAGCAGAGTGGACAGGGAAGATGAAAAACTGTTTTTT
CATSRVDREDEKLFF
>-|TRBV29-1|TRBJ1-1|few
TGCAGCGTCGCAAAAGGGGTGAACACTGAAGCTTTCTTT
CSVAKGVNTEAFF
>TRBD1|TRBV5-4|TRBJ2-7|few
TGTGCCAGCAGCAGGGGACAGGGAGGCGAGCAGTACTTC
CASSRGQGGEQYF
>-|TRBV6-1|TRBJ2-5|-
TGTGCCAGCCTACCGGGACGGAGCCAAGAGACCCAGTACTTC
CASLPGRSQETQYF
>TRBD1|TRBV7-8|TRBJ2-3|-
TGTGCCAGCAGCTCGAACAGGGGTCCAGATACGCAGTATTTT
CASSSNRGPDTQYF
>-|TRBV6-1|TRBJ1-2|-
TGTGCCAGCAGTGGAACAAGGACTTATGGCTACACCTTC
CASSGTRTYGYTF
>-|TRBV20-1|TRBJ2-2|-
TGCAGTGCTAGAGATTTGGAGGAGTACACCGGGGAGCTGTTTTTT
CSARDLEEYTGELFF
>-|TRBV4-1|TRBJ1-4|-
TGCGCCAGCAGCCAAGATCCAAGACCCGAAAAACTGTTTTTT
CASSQDPRPEKLFF
>-|TRBV12-5|TRBJ2-7|-
TGTGCTAGTGGTCCCTCGAATGAGTGGGGGGCAAGCTCCTACGAGCAGTACTTC
CASGPSNEWGASSYEQYF
>TRBD2|TRBV5-6|TRBJ2-1|-
TGTGCCAGCAGCTTCGGTAGCGGGAGGGGGGATGAGCAGTTCTTC
CASSFGSGRGDEQFF
>TRBD1|TRBV29-1|TRBJ2-7|-
TGCAGCGTTGCAGGGACAGGGGAGACCTACGAGCAGTACTTC
CSVAGTGETYEQYF
>-|TRBV5-8|TRBJ2-3|-
TGTGCCAGCAGCTTGGGGGCTGGCGGATCTAGCACAGATACGCAGTATTTT
CASSLGAGGSSTDTQYF
>-|TRBV7-6|TRBJ2-7|-
TGTGCCAGCAGCTTTTCCGATACCTCCTACGAGCAGTACTTC
CASSFSDTSYEQYF
>-|TRBV27|TRBJ2-7|-
TGTGCCAGCAGTGGCCCAGGGTTGGAGCAGTACTTC
CASSGPGLEQYF
>-|TRBV15|TRBJ1-5|few
TGTGCCACCAGCAGAGGGGGGGCGAGCAATCAGCCCCAGCATTTT
CATSRGGASNQPQHF